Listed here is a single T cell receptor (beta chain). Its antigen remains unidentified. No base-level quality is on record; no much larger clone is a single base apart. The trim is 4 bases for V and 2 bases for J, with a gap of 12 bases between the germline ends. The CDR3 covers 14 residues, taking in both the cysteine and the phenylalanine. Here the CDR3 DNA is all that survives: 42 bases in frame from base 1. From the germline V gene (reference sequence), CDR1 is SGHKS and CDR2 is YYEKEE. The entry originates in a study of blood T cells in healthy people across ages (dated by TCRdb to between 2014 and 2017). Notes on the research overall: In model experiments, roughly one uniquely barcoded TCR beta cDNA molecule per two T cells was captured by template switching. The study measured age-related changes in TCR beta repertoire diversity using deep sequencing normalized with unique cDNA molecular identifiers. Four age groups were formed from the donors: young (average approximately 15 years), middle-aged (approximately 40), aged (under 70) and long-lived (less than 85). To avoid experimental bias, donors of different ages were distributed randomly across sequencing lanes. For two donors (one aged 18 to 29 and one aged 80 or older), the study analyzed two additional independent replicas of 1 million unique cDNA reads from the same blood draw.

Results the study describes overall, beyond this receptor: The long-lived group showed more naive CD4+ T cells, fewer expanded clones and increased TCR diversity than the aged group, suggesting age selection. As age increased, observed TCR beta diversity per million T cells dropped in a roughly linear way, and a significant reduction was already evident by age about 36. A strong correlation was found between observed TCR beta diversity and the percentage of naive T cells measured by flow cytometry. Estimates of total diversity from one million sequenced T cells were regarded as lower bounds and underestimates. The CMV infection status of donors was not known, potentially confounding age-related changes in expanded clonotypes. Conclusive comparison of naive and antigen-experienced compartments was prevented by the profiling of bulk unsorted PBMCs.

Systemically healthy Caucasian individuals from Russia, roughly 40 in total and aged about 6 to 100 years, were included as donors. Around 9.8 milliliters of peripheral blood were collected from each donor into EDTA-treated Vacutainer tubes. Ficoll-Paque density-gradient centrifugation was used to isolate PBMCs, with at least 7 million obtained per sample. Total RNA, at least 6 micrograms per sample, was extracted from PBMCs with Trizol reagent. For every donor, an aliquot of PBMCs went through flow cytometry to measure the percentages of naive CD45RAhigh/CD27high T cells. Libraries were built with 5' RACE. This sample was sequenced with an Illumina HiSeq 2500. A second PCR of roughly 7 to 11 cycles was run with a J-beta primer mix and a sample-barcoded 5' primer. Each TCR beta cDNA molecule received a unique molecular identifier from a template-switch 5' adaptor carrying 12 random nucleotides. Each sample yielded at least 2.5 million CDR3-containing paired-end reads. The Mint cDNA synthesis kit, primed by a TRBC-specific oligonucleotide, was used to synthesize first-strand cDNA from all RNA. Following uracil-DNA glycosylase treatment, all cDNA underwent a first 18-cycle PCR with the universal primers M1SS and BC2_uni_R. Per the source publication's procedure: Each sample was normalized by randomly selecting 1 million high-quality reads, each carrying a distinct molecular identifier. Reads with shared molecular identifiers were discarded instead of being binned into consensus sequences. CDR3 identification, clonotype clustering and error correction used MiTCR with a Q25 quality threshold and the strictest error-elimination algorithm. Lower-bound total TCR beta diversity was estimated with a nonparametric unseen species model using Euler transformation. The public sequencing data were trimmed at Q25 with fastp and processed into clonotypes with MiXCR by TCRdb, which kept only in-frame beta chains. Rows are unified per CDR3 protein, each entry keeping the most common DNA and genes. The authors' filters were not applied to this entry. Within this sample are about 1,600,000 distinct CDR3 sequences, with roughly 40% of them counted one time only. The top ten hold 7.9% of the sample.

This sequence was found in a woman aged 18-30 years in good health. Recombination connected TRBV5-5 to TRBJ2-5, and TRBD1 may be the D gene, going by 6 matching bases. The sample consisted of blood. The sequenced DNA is TGTGCCAGCAGCGTGATTGGACAGCAAGAGACCCAGTACTTC. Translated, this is CASSVIGQQETQYF.